These 8 T cell receptor beta chains share one sample of origin, sequenced in a study of T-cell memory formation after mild COVID-19. TCRdb analysed the 5' RACE reads with MiXCR anew, one entry per CDR3 protein. The repertoire holds about 350,000 distinct CDR3 sequences, approximately 13% seen once, with approximately 21% in the top ten. The sample comprised PBMCs or a T cell subset sorted from them (not recorded which). The receptors were sampled from a man aged 18 to 29 who had mild COVID-19 (a few samples of this study predate the infection). Cell type and time point are not known.

The table lists this clonotype with many counts. The rearrangement uses TRBV7-2 and TRBJ1-2; 9 nucleotides line up with TRBD1. The CDR3 contains 14 residues. Germline CDR1 and CDR2: SGHTA and FQGNSA. Unmatched junction bases numbered 7, after V lost 3 bases and J lost 8 bases. This chain's CDR3 is CASSLDRGSRGYTF. Here the CDR3 DNA reads TGTGCCAGCAGCTTGGACAGGGGTTCACGCGGCTACACCTTC.

The sample holds many counts of this clonotype. V and J are TRBV7-6 and TRBJ1-6, with 8 bases fitting TRBD1. V dropped 1 base and J dropped 8; count of bases not matched to a gene: 4. The germline gives CDR1 SGHVS, CDR2 FNYEAQ. The CDR3 length is 15 residues. CDR3 amino acids: CASSLDRDRYSPLHF. CDR3 coding DNA: TGTGCCAGCAGCTTAGATAGGGACAGGTATTCACCCCTCCACTTT.

This clonotype occurred many times. This sequence joins TRBV29-1 and TRBJ2-3; no definite D call. CDR1 SQVTM and CDR2 ANQGSEA come from the germline V gene. V lost 3 bases and J lost 3, with 10 bases in between. This CDR3 spans 13 amino acids. The CDR3 region is CSVDRTLTDTQYF. The CDR3 DNA reads TGCAGCGTTGACAGGACCCTGACAGATACGCAGTATTTT.

This clonotype was seen more than once but under ten times. The chain employs TRBV12-3 or TRBV12-4 and TRBJ2-3; TRBD2 agrees at 10 bases. The CDR3 extends over 15 amino acids. V trimming: 10 bases; J trimming: 3 bases; junction bases outside the gene matches: 10. DNA for the CDR3: TGTGCCACGCAGCGGGGGGGCAGTAATACAGATACGCAGTATTTT. Its translation is CATQRGGSNTDTQYF.

This clonotype was seen a handful of times. The chain couples TRBV6-6 to TRBJ2-7, with 9 bases fitting TRBD1. V gave up 9 bases and J gave up 7 bases; unmatched junction bases: 10. Germline CDR1 MNHNY, CDR2 SVGAGI (reference sequence). This CDR3 spans 13 amino acids. The CDR3 here is CASSGQGFREQYV. In DNA form, the CDR3 reads TGTGCCAGTTCTGGACAGGGGTTTAGGGAGCAGTACGTC.

This clonotype was found a few times. The V call is TRBV18, the J call TRBJ2-7; D tentatively fits TRBD1 or TRBD2 (5 bases each). Per the germline V gene, CDR1 is KGHSH and CDR2 is LQKENI. V lost 2 bases and J 3 bases, leaving 8 bases between the germline ends. This CDR3 has 13 residues. CDR3 in DNA: TGTGCCAGCTCACCAGGGGGTATCTACGAGCAGTACTTC. It translates to CASSPGGIYEQYF.

This chain links TRBV10-3 with TRBJ2-7; 7 bases fit TRBD1. Looked up from germline, CDR1 is ENHRY and CDR2 is SYGVKD. The CDR3 extends over 13 amino acids. Trimming removed 8 bases from V and 1 base from J; junction bases left unmatched: 5. CDR3 in DNA: TGTGCCATCGGAGGACAGGCGTCCTACGAGCAGTACGTC. Amino acids: CAIGGQASYEQYV.

This chain links TRBV3-1 with TRBJ2-7; no reliable D call. The length of the CDR3 is 13 residues. In germline, CDR1 is LGHDT, CDR2 YNNKEL (reference sequence). Trimming took off 2 bases at V and 4 bases at J, with 9 bases between the two ends. DNA of the CDR3: TGTGCCAGCAGCCAATCTACGGGTTACGAGCAGTACTTC. It encodes CASSQSTGYEQYF.